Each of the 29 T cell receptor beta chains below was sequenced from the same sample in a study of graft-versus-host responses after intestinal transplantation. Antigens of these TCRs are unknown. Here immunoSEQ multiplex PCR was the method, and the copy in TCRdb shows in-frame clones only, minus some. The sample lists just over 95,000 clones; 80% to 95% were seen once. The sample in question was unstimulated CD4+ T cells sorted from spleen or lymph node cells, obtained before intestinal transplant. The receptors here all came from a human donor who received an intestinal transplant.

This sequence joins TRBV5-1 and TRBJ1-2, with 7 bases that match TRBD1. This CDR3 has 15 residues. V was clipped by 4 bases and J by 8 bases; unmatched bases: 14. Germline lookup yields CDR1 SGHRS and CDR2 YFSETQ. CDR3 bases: TGCGCCAGCAGCCTAATTACGACAGGGACGGGCGGCTACACCTTC. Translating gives CASSLITTGTGGYTF.

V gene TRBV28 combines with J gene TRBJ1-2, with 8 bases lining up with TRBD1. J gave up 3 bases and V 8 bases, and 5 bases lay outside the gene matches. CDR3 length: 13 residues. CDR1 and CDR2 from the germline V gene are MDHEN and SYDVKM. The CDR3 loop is CASRQGPHYGYTF. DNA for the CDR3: TGTGCCAGCCGACAGGGGCCGCACTATGGCTACACCTTC.

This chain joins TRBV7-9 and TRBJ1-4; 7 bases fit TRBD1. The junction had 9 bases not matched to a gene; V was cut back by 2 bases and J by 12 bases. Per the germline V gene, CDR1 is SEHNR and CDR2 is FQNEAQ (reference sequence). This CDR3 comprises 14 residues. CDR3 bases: TGTGCCAGCAGCTTACCCAACCTAGGACAGGAACTGTTTTTT. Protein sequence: CASSLPNLGQELFF.

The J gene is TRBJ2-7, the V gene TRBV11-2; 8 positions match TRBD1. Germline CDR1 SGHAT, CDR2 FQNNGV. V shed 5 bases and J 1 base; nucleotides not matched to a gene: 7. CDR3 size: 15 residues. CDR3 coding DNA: TGTGCCAGCAGCACCGGACAGGGTTTATCCTACGAGCAGTACTTC. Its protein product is CASSTGQGLSYEQYF.

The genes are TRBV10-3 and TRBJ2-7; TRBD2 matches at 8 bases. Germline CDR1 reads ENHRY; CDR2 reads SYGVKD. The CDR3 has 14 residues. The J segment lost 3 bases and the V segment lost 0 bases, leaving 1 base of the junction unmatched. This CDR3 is CAISESGTSYEQYF. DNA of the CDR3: TGTGCCATCAGTGAGTCCGGGACTAGCTACGAGCAGTACTTC.

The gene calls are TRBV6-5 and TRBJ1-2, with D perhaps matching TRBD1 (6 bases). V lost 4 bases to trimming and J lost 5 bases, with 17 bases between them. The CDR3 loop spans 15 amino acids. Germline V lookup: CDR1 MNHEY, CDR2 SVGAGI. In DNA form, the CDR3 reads TGTGCCAGCAGTTCCGCCCGGACAGCATCATATGGCTACACCTTC. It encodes CASSSARTASYGYTF.

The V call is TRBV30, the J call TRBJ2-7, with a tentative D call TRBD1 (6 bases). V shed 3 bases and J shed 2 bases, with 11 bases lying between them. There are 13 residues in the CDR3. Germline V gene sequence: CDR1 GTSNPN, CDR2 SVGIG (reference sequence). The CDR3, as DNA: TGTGCCTGGAGGAGGGACACGGCCTACGAGCAGTACTTC. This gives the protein CAWRRDTAYEQYF.

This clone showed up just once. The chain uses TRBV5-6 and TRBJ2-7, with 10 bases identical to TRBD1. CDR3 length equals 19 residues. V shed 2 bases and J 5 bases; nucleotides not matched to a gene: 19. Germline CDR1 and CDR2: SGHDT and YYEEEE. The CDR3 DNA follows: TGTGCCAGCAGCTTTAGACAGGGGGCGCGCGTTTTGCCCATCGACGAGCAGTACTTC. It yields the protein CASSFRQGARVLPIDEQYF.

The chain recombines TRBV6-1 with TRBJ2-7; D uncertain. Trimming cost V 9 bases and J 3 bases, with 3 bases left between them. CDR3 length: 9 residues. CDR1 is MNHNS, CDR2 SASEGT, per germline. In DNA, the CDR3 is TGTGCCAGTAGCTACGAGCAGTACTTC. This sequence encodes CASSYEQYF.

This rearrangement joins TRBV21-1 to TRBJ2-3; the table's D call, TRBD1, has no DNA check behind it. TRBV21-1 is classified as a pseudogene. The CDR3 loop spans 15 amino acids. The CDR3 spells CASSKGSRATDTQYF. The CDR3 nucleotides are TGTGCCAGCAGCAAAGGAAGCAGGGCCACAGATACGCAGTATTTT.

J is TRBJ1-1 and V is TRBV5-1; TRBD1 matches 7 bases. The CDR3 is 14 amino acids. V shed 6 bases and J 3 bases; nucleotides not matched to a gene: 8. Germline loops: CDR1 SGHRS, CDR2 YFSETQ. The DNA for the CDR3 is TGCGCCAGCACGACAGGGAAGCGGGACACTGAAGCTTTCTTT. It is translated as CASTTGKRDTEAFF.

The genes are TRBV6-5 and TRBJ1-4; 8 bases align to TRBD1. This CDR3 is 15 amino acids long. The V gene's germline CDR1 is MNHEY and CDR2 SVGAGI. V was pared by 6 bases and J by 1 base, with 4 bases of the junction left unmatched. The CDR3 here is CASRDDRGTNEKLFF. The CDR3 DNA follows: TGTGCCAGCAGGGACGACAGGGGAACTAATGAAAAACTGTTTTTT.

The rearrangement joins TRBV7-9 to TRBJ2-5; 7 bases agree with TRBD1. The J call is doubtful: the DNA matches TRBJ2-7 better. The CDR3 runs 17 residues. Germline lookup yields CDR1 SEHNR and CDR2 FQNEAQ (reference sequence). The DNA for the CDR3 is TGTGCCAGCAGCCGTACCCTGAGTCGGGACAGCTTCTACGAGCAGTACTTC. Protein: CASSRTLSRDSFYEQYF.

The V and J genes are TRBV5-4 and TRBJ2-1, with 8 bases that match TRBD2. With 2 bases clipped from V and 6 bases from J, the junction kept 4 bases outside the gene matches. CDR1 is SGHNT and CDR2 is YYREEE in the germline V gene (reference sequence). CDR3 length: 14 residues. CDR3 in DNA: TGTGCCAGCAGCTTTCGGGGACTAGTCAATGAGCAGTTCTTC. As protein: CASSFRGLVNEQFF.

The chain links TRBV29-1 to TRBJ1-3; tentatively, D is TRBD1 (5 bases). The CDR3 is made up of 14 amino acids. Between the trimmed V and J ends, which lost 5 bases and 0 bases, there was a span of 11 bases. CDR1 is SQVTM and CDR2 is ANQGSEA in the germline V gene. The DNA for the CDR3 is TGCAGCGTTCAACAGGCTTCCTCTGGAAACACCATATATTTT. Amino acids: CSVQQASSGNTIYF.

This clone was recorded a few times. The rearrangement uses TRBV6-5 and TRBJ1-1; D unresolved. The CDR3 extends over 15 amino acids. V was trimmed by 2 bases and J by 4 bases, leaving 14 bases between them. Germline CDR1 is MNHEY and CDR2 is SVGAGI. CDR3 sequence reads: CASSYALLLPTEAFF. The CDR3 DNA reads TGTGCCAGCAGTTACGCGCTTCTATTGCCCACTGAAGCTTTCTTT.

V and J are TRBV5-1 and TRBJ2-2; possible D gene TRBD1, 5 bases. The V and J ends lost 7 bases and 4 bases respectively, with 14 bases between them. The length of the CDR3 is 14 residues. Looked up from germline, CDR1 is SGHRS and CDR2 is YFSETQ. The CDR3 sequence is CASGIGAFTGELFF. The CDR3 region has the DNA TGCGCCAGCGGAATAGGGGCATTCACCGGGGAGCTGTTTTTT. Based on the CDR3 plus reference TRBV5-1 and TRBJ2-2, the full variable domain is KAGVTQTPRYLIKTRGQQVTLSCSPISGHRSVSWYQQTPGQGLQFLFEYFSETQRNKGNFPGRFSGRQFSNSRSEMNVSTLELGDSALYLCASGIGAFTGELFFGEGSRLTVL.

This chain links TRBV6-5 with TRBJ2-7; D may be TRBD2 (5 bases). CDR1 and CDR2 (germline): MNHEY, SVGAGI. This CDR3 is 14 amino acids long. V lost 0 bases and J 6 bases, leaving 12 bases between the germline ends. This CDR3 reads CASSYSAGMGEQYF. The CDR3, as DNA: TGTGCCAGCAGTTACTCGGCCGGGATGGGCGAGCAGTACTTC.

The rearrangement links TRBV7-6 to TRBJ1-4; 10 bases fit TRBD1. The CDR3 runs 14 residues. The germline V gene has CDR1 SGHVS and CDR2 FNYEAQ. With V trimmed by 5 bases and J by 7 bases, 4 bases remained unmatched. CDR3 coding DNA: TGTGCCAGCAGCCTGACAGGGGGCGGTGAAAAACTGTTTTTT. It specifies CASSLTGGGEKLFF.

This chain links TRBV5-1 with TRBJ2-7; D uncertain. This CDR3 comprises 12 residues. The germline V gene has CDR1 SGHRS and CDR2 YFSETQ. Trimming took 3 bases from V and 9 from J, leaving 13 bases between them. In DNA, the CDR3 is TGCGCCAGCAGCTATAGTTTCGGCGGGCAGTACTTC. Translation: CASSYSFGGQYF.

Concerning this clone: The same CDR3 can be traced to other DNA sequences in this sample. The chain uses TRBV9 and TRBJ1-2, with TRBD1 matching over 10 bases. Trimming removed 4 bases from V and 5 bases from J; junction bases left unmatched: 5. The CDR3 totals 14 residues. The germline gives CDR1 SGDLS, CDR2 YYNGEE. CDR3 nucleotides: TGTGCCAGCAGCCCAAGGGGACAGGGGTATGGCTACACCTTC. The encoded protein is CASSPRGQGYGYTF.

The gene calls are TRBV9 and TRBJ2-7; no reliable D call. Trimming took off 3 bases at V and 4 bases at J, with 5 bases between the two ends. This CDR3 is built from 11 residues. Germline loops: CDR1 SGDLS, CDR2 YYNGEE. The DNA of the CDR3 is TGTGCCAGCAGCGCCGGGTACGAGCAGTACTTC. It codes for CASSAGYEQYF. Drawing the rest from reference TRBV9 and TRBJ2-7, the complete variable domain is DSGVTQTPKHLITATGQRVTLRCSPRSGDLSVYWYQQSLDQGLQFLIQYYNGEERAKGNILERFSAQQFPDLHSELNLSSLELGDSALYFCASSAGYEQYFGPGTRLTVT.

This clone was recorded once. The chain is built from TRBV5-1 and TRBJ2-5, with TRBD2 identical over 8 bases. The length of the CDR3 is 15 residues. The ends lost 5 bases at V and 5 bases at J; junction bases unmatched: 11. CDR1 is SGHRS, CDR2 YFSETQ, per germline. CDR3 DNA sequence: TGCGCCAGCAGGGAGCGGGAGCTTTTCGCGGAGACCCAGTACTTC. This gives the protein CASRERELFAETQYF. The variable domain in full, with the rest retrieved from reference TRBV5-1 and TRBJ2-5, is KAGVTQTPRYLIKTRGQQVTLSCSPISGHRSVSWYQQTPGQGLQFLFEYFSETQRNKGNFPGRFSGRQFSNSRSEMNVSTLELGDSALYLCASRERELFAETQYFGPGTRLLVL.

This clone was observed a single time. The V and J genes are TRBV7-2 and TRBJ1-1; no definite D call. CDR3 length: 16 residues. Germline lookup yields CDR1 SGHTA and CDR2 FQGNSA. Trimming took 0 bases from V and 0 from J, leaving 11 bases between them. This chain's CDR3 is CASSLAPPGMNTEAFF. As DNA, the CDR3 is TGTGCCAGCAGCTTAGCGCCCCCAGGAATGAACACTGAAGCTTTCTTT.

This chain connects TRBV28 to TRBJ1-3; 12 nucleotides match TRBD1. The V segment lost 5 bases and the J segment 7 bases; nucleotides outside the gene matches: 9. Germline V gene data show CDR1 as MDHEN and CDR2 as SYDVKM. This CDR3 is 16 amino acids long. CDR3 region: CASSPGQGARGNTIYF. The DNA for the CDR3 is TGTGCCAGCAGTCCGGGACAGGGGGCGAGAGGGAACACCATATATTTT.

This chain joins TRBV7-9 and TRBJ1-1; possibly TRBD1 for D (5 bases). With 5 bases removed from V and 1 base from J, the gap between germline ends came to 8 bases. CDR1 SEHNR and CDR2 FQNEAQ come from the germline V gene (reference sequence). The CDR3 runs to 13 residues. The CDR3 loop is CASSTQGNTEAFF. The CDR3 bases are TGTGCCAGCAGCACGCAGGGGAACACTGAAGCTTTCTTT. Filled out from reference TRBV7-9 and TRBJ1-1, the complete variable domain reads DTGVSQNPRHKITKRGQNVTFRCDPISEHNRLYWYRQTLGQGPEFLTYFQNEAQLEKSRLLSDRFSAERPKGSFSTLEIQRTEQGDSAMYLCASSTQGNTEAFFGQGTRLTVV.

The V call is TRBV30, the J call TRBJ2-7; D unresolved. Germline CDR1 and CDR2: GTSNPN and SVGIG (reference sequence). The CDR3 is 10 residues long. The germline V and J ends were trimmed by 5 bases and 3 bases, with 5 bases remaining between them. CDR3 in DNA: TGTGCCTGGGGGCTCTACGAGCAGTACTTC. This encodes CAWGLYEQYF.

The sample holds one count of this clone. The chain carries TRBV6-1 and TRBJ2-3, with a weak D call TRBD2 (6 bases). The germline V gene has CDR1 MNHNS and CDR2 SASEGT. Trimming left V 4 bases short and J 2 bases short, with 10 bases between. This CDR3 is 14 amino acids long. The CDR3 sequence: CASSAGTFTDTQYF. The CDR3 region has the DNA TGTGCCAGCAGTGCCGGGACTTTCACAGATACGCAGTATTTT.

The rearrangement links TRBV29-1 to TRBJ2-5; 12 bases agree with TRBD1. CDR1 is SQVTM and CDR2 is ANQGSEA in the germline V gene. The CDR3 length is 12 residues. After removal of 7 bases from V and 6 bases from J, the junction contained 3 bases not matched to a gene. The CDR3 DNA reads TGCAGCGCCGGGACAGGGGGCAAGACCCAGTACTTC. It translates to CSAGTGGKTQYF. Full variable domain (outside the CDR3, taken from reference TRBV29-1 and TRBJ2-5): SAVISQKPSRDICQRGTSLTIQCQVDSQVTMMFWYRQQPGQSLTLIATANQGSEATYESGFVIDKFPISRPNLTFSTLTVSNMSPEDSSIYLCSAGTGGKTQYFGPGTRLLVL.